The entry below describes one T cell receptor (beta chain). Which antigen it targets is not known. One base away there is no much larger clone; base qualities are not given. The data stem from a study of blood T cell repertoires in COVID-19 (dated by TCRdb to 2020 to 2021). Notes on the research overall: The collaborator samples originated in the United States, Italy and Spain and spanned the acute and convalescent phases of COVID-19. Samples came from the ongoing ImmuneRACE study (first 160 participants) plus 1,254 subjects from 6 global collaborators. A de-identified subject ID, COVID-19 status, age in years and sex were almost always included in the sample metadata. Deeply sampled blood TCRbeta repertoires from subjects exposed to, actively infected with, or recovered from COVID-19 were included in the dataset. HLA class I and class II types, where available, came from metadata supplied by the sample provider rather than from assay-based typing. The repertoires were made available in a free public database intended to serve as a resource for research on the immune response to SARS-CoV-2. The prospective study material was composed of cDNA or gDNA derived from T cells, B-cell-depleted T cells, or PBMCs.

As encoded in the germline V gene, CDR1 is SGHDN while CDR2 is FVKESK. Taken from cysteine to phenylalanine, the CDR3 has 15 residues. CDR3 DNA is the only sequence kept; it has 45 bases, read in frame from the first base. At the junction V is shortened by 2 bases and J by 1 base, with 10 bases in between. TCRbeta CDR3 regions were amplified from genomic DNA using the immunoSEQ Assay, a bias-controlled multiplex PCR. The paper's processing steps were these. Within the assay, amplification of reference gene primers was used to estimate how many nucleated cells each sample contained. To quantify the absolute abundance of each unique TCRbeta CDR3 rearrangement, sequence reads were collapsed and filtered. For each sample, productive Simpson clonality was calculated as the square root of Simpson's diversity index across productive rearrangements. In its TCRdb copy, this immuneACCESS table keeps in-frame sequences only and misses some clones. Where compared with another copy, unresolved V genes explain less than half of these, and the others have no known cause. V, J and clone size derive from that table, while D and trimming were established from the DNA sequence. Within this sample are approximately 250,000 clones, with about 89% of them counted one time only. The ten largest clones represent approximately 8.2% of the sample.

Each collaborating institution followed its own protocols to collect whole blood in K2EDTA tubes. Collaborator samples were shipped for TCRbeta analysis as frozen whole blood, isolated PBMCs, or DNA extracted from either sample type. The paper as a whole reports these results and caveats: The quantity of clinical and demographic metadata differed by source and by participant and was supplied without curation.

The rearrangement joined TRBV14 to TRBJ2-3; there is no confident call for the D gene. Specimen: peripheral blood. This TCR derives from a man in his forties or fifties with active or convalescent COVID-19. The nucleotide sequence reads TGTGCCAGCAGCCAATTCGGTCTAGGCACAGATACGCAGTATTTT. This yields the protein CASSQFGLGTDTQYF.